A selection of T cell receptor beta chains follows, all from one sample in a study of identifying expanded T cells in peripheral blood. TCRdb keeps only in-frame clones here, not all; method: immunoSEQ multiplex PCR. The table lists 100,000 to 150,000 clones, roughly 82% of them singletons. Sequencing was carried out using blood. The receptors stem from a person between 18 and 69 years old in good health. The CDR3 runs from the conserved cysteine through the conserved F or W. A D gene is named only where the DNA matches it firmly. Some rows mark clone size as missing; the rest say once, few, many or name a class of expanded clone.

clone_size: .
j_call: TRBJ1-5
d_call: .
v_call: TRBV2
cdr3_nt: TGTGCCAGCAGTGAGAACTATAGCAATCAGCCCCAGCATTTT
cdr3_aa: CASSENYSNQPQHF

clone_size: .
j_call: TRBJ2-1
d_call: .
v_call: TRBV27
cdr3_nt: TGTGCCAGCAGTCCCCATGCGGGGAGCTCCTACAATGAGCAGTTCTTC
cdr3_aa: CASSPHAGSSYNEQFF

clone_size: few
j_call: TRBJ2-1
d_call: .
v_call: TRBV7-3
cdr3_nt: TGTGCCAGCAGCTTAGACCCTTACAATGAGCAGTTCTTC
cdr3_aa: CASSLDPYNEQFF

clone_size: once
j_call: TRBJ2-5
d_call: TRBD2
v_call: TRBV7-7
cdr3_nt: TGTGCCAGCAGCTCAGAAGGGACTAGCGGGCAAGAGACCCAGTACTTC
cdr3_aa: CASSSEGTSGQETQYF

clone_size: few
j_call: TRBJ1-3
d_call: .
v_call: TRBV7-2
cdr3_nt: TGTGCCAGCAGCCCCCAGGGTCCGGGAGCTGGAAACACCATATATTTT
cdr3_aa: CASSPQGPGAGNTIYF

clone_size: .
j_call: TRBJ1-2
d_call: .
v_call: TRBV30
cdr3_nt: TGTGCCTGTCTGAGCTATGGCTACACCTTC
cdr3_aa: CACLSYGYTF

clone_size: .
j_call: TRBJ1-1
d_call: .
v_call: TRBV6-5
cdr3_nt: TGTGCCAGCAGTTACGGTTTGGGGTTGAACACTGAAGCTTTCTTT
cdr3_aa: CASSYGLGLNTEAFF

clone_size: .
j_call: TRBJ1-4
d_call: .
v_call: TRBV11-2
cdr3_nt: TGTGCCAGCAGCTTACACCACAGGGAGATCGGTGAAAAACTGTTTTTT
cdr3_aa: CASSLHHREIGEKLFF

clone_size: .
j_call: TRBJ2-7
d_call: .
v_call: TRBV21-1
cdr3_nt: TGTGCCAGCAGCAAAGGCCCGATGACAGGGAGCGGGGGCGAGCAGTACTTC
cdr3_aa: CASSKGPMTGSGGEQYF

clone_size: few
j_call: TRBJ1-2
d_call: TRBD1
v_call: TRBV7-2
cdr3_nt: TGTGCCATCCTTGTGACAGGGATTCTGGGCTACACCTTC
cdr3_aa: CAILVTGILGYTF

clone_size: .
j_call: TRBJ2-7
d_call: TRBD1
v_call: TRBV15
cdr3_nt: TGTGCCACCAGCAGAGATCTTGGACAGGGGGGCGAGCAGTACTTC
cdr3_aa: CATSRDLGQGGEQYF

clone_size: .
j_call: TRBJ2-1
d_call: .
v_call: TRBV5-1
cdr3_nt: TGCGCCAGCAGCGTACCTCGGGGTGAGCAGTTCTTC
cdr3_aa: CASSVPRGEQFF

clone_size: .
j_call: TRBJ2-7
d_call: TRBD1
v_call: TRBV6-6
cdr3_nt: TGTGCCAGCAACAAGGGTGGGACAGGGGTTTACGAGCAGTACTTC
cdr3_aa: CASNKGGTGVYEQYF

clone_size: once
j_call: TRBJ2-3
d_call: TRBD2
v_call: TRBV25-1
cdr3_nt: TGTGCCAGCTCGGGACTAGCGGGGGTCCCTGGTACGCAGTATTTT
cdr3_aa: CASSGLAGVPGTQYF

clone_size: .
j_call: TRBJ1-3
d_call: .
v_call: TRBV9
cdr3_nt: TGTGCCAGCAGCGTAGTAGGGGGGCAGAGCTTGGGAAACACCATATATTTT
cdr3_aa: CASSVVGGQSLGNTIYF

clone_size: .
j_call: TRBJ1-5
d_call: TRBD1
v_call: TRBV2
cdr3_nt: TGTGCCAGCCTCCCAGGACAGGGAGTAAGCAATCAGCCCCAGCATTTT
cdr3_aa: CASLPGQGVSNQPQHF

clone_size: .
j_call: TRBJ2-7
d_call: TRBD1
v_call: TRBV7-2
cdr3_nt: TGTGCCAGCAGCTTACAACTTCGACAGGGGGTTCTCAACGAGCAGTACTTC
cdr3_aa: CASSLQLRQGVLNEQYF

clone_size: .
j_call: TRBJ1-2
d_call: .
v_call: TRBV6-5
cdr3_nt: TGTGCCAGCCGGGAGGCTCCCGGCTATGGCTACACCTTC
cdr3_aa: CASREAPGYGYTF

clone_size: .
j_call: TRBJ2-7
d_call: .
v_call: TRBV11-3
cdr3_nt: TGTGCCAGCAGCCAAGGACAGACCTACGAGCAGTACTTC
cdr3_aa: CASSQGQTYEQYF

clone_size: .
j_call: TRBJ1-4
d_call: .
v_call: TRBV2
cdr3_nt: TGTGCCAGCAGTCGATTCAGAGCAACTAATGAAAAACTGTTTTTT
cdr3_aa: CASSRFRATNEKLFF

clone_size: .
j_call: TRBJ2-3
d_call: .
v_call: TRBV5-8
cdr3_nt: TGTGCCAGCAGCTTGGTAGCCGGGGGAGATACGCAGTATTTT
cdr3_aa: CASSLVAGGDTQYF

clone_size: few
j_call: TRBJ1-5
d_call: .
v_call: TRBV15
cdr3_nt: TGTGCCACCAGCAGAGATCGAGGGGTGCGCAATCAGCCCCAGCATTTT
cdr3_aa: CATSRDRGVRNQPQHF

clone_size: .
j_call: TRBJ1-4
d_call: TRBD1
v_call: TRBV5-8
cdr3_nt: TGTGCCAGCAGCCCGGACAGGCTATCAACTAATGAAAAACTGTTTTTT
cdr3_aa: CASSPDRLSTNEKLFF

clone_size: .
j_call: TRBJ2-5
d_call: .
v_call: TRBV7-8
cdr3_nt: TGTGCCAGCAGCTTAGTGGCGGCGGGGGAGACCCAGTACTTC
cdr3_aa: CASSLVAAGETQYF

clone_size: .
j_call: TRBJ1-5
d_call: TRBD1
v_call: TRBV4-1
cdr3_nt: TGCGCCAGCAGCCATCCTTCTCAGGGGGACCCGGATCAGCCCCAGCATTTT
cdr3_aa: CASSHPSQGDPDQPQHF

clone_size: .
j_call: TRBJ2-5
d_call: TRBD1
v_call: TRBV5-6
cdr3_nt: TGTGCCAGCAGCTTGCAGGTGACAGGGGTTACAGAGACCCAGTACTTC
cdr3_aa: CASSLQVTGVTETQYF

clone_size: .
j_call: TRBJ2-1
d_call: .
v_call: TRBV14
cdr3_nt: TGTGCCAGCAGCCTGAACAATGAGCAGTTCTTC
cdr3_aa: CASSLNNEQFF

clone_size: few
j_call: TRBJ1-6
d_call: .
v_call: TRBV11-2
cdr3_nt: TGTGCCAGCAGCAAAGGGGCCCCTGGGGTCGCCCTCCACTTT
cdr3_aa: CASSKGAPGVALHF

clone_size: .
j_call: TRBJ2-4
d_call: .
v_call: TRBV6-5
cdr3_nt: TGTGCCAGCAGTAGGAGGGTAGCCAAAAACATTCAGTACTTC
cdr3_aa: CASSRRVAKNIQYF

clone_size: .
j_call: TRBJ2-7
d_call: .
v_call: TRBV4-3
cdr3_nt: TGCGCCAGCAGCCAAGGTATCACCCTCCGGGACCACCACTACGAGCAGTACTTC
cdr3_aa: CASSQGITLRDHHYEQYF

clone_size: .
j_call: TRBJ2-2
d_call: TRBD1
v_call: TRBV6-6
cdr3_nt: TGTGCCAGCAGACCTCCAGGGGGAGGGGAGCTGTTTTTT
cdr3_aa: CASRPPGGGELFF

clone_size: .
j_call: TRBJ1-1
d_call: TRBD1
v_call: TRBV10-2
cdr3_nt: TGCGCCAGCAGTGGACAGGGGGCCGGAAGCGAAGCTTTCTTT
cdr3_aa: CASSGQGAGSEAFF

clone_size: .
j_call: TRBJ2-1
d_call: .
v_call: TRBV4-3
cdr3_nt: TGCGCCAGCAGCCAAGCGCCCTATTTAGGACTCCAATTTAGGAATGAGCAGTTCTTC
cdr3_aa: CASSQAPYLGLQFRNEQFF

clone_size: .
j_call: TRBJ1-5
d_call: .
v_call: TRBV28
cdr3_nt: TGTGCCAGCAGTTTATCGCTCGGGATAGGCAATCAGCCCCAGCATTTT
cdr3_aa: CASSLSLGIGNQPQHF

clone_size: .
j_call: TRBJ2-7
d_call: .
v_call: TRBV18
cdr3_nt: TGTGCCAGCTCACCATTCGAACAGCCCCCATACGAGCAGTACTTC
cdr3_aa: CASSPFEQPPYEQYF

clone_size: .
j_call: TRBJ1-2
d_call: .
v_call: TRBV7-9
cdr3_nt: TGTGCCAGCAGCCCCGAAGATGGCTACACCTTC
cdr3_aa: CASSPEDGYTF

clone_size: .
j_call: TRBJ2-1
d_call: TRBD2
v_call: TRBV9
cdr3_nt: TGTGCCAGCAGTACTACCAAAGGACTAGCGGGGGATAATGAGCAGTTCTTC
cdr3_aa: CASSTTKGLAGDNEQFF

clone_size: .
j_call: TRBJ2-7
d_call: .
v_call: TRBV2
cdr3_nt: TGTGCCAGCAGTCGGTTGGGGTCCTACGAGCAGTACTTC
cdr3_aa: CASSRLGSYEQYF

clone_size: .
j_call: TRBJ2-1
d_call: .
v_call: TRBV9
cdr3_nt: TGTGCCAGCAGCGACCTTAGGGGCCCCTACAATGAGCAGTTCTTC
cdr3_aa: CASSDLRGPYNEQFF

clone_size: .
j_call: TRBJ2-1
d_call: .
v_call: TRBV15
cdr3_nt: TGTGCCACCAGCAGGGGCTCGAATGAGCAGTTCTTC
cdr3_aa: CATSRGSNEQFF

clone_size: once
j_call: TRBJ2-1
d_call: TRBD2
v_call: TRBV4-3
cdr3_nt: TGCGCCAGCAGCCAGACTAGCGGGGGGGCCTACAATGAGCAGTTCTTC
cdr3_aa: CASSQTSGGAYNEQFF

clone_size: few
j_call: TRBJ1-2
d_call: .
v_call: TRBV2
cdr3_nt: TGTGCCAGCAGTCGTAGGAGGGGTGGCTACACCTTC
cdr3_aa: CASSRRRGGYTF

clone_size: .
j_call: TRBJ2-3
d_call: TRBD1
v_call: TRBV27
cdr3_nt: TGTGCCAGCAGTTCCCTACCTCCCGGACAGGAGAACACAGATACGCAGTATTTT
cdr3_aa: CASSSLPPGQENTDTQYF

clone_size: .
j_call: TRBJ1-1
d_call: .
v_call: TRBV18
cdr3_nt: TGTGCCAGCTCAGAAACAGGCACTGAAGCTTTCTTT
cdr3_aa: CASSETGTEAFF

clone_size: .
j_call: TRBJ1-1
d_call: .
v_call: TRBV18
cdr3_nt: TGTGCCAGCTCACCACATGGGCCGGACAGTAGAAACACTGAAGCTTTCTTT
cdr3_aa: CASSPHGPDSRNTEAFF

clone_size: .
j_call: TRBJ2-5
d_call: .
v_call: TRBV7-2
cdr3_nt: TGTGCCAGCAGCAGACTAGGGACGTTCCAAGAGACCCAGTACTTC
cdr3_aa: CASSRLGTFQETQYF

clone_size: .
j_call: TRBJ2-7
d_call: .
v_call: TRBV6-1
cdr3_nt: TGTGCCAGCAGTGAAGCAGGTACAGGGTCCTACGAGCAGTACTTC
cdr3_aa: CASSEAGTGSYEQYF

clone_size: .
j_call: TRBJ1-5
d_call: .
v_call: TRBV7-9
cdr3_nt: TGTGCCAGCAGCTTCCCAAACAATCAGCCCCAGCATTTT
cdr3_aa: CASSFPNNQPQHF

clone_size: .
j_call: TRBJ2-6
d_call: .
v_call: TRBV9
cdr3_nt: TGTGCCAGCAGCGACAGGCCTGGGGCCAACGTCCTGACTTTC
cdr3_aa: CASSDRPGANVLTF

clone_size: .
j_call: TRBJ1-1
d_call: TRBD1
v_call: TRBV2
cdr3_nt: TGTGCCAGCAGGGAACCGGGACAGAATAAAGGAGTTAACACTGAAGCTTTCTTT
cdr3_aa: CASREPGQNKGVNTEAFF

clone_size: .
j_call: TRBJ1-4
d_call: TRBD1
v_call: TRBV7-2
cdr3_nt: TGTGCCAGCAGCCTAAGACCGGGACAGGGTTTTGAAAAACTGTTTTTT
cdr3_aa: CASSLRPGQGFEKLFF

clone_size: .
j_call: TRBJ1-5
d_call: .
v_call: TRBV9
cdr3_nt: TGTGCCAGCAGCGTTGGGGGCTTTAATCAGCCCCAGCATTTT
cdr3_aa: CASSVGGFNQPQHF

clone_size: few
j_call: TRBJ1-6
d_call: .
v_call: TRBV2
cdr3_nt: TGTGCCAGCAGTGATTCGGTTGCCGGGAGGTCCCTCCACTTT
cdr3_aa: CASSDSVAGRSLHF

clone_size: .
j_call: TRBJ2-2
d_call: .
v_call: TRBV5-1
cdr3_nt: TGCGCCAGCAATGGCAGGGGGAACACCGGGGAGCTGTTTTTT
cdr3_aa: CASNGRGNTGELFF

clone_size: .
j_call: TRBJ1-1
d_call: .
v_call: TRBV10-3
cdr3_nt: TGTGCCATCAGTGCGGGGACTGAAGCTTTCTTT
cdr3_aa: CAISAGTEAFF

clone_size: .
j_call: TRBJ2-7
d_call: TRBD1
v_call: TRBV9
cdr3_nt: TGTGCCAGCAGCCCAGTCAGGGGGTTCTCCTACGAGCAGTACTTC
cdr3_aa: CASSPVRGFSYEQYF

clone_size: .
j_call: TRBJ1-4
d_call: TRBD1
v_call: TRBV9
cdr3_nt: TGTGCCAGCAGCGTAGCGCCGGGACAGGATGAAAAACTGTTTTTT
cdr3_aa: CASSVAPGQDEKLFF